This T cell receptor beta chain was documented in a study of vaccination effects on CD4 cells after COVID-19. Profiled with immunoSEQ multiplex PCR; TCRdb holds only in-frame clones, not every one. The sample lists under 65,000 clones; under 80% were seen once. Notes on this clone: What it binds is not known.

Sequencing in the ViraFEST assay came after antigen-specific CD4+ T cells had been expanded with viral peptide pools, which were used to stimulate PBMC. Cultured cells yielded isolated CD4+ T cells after less than 11 days. The person acquired a PCR-confirmed SARS-CoV-2 infection between March and December 2020. Germline CDR1 and CDR2: MNHEY and SVGAGI. Trimming shortened V by 2 bases and J by 3 bases, and 5 bases separated the two germline ends. There are 13 residues in the CDR3. The sequences come from CD4+ T cells from PBMCs cultured with HIV peptides, collected before COVID-19 vaccination. This sample's subset: HIV-1 Nef peptide pool negative control/reference culture. The chain is built from TRBV6-5 and TRBJ1-5; D is ambiguous. This sequence originates from a human donor who had a prior SARS-CoV-2 infection. CDR3 sequence reads: CASSYDTNQPQHF. The CDR3 DNA reads TGTGCCAGCAGTTACGACACCAATCAGCCCCAGCATTTT.